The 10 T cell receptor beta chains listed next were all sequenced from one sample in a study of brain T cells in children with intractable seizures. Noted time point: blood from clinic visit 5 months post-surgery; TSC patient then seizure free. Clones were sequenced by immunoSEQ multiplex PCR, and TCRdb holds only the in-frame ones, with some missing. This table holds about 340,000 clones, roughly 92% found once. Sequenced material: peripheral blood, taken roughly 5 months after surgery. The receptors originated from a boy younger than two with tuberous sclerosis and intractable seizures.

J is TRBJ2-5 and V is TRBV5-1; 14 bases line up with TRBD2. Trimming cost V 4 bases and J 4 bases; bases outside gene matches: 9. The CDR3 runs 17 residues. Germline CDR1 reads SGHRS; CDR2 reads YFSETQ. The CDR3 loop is CASSPSGTSGGRETQYF. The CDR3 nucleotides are TGCGCCAGCAGCCCAAGTGGGACTAGCGGGGGAAGAGAGACCCAGTACTTC.

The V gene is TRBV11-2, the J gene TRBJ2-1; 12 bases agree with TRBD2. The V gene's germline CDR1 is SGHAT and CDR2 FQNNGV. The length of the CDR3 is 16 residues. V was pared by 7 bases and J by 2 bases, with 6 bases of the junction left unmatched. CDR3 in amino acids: CASTLLAGGPYNEQFF. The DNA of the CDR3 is TGTGCCAGCACCCTCCTAGCGGGGGGGCCCTACAATGAGCAGTTCTTC.

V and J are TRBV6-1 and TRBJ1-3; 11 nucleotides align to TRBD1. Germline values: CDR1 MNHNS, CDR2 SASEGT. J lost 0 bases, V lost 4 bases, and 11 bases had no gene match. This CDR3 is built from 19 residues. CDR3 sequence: CASSVGRTGGPYSGNTIYF. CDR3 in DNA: TGTGCCAGCAGTGTCGGAAGGACAGGGGGCCCATACTCTGGAAACACCATATATTTT.

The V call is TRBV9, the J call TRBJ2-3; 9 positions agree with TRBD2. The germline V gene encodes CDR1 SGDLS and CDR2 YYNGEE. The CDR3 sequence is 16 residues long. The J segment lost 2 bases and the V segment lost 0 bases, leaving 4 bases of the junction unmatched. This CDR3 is CASSVVGLATTDTQYF. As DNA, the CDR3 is TGTGCCAGCAGCGTAGTTGGACTAGCGACCACAGATACGCAGTATTTT.

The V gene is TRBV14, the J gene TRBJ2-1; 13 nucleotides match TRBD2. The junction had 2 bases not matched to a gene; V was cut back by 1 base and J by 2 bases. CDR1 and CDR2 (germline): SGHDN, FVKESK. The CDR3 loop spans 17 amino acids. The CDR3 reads CASSQGLAGGPYNEQFF. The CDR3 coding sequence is TGTGCCAGCAGCCAAGGACTAGCGGGGGGACCCTACAATGAGCAGTTCTTC.

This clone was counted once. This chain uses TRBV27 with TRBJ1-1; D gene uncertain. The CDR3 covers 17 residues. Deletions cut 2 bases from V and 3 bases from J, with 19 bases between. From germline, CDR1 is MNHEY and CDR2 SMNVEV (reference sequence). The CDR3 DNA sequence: TGTGCCAGCAGTTTAATACCAGGCCGGCACGGGGACACTGAAGCTTTCTTT. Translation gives CASSLIPGRHGDTEAFF.

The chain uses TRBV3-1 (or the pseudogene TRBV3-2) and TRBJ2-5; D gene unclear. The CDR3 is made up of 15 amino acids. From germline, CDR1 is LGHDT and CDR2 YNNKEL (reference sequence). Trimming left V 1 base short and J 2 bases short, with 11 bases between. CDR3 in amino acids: CASSQALGPQETQYF. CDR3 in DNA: TGTGCCAGCAGCCAAGCGCTAGGTCCACAAGAGACCCAGTACTTC.

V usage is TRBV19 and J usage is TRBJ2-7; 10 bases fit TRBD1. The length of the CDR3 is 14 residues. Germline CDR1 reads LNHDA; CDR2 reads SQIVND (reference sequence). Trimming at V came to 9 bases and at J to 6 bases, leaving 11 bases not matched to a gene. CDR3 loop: CASGPGTGVSEQYF. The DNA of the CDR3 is TGTGCCAGCGGTCCTGGGACAGGGGTTTCCGAGCAGTACTTC.

Here the CDR3 DNA reads TGCGCCAGCAGCTCCGGACTAGCGGGGGGGAACAATGAGCAGTTCTTC. This gives the protein CASSSGLAGGNNEQFF. The chain is built from TRBV5-1 and TRBJ2-1; 15 positions match TRBD2. V gave up 3 bases and J gave up 5 bases; unmatched junction bases: 3. CDR3 length: 16 amino acids. Germline assignment: CDR1 SGHRS and CDR2 YFSETQ.

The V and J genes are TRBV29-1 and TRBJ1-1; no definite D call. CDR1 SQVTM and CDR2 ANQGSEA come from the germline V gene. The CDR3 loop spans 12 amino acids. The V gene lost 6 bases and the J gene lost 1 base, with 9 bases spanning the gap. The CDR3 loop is CSVIHQNTEAFF. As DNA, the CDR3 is TGCAGCGTCATACACCAGAACACTGAAGCTTTCTTT.